The clone carrying this TCR beta chain showed up many times. The CDR3 runs 14 residues. The germline V gene has CDR1 SGHTA and CDR2 FQGNSA. Trimming left V 4 bases short and J 1 base short, with 9 bases between. TCRdb reprocessed the RT-PCR reads via MiXCR and lists one record per CDR3 protein. The sample shows fewer than 800,000 distinct CDR3 sequences, approximately 15% of them seen only once. The sample consisted of memory CD4+ T cells from blood. This clonotype was obtained from a female donor in good health, serving as a healthy control. The V call is TRBV7-2, the J call TRBJ2-3, with D perhaps matching TRBD1 (6 bases). The chain's CDR3 is CASSWGPGTDTQYF. The CDR3 coding sequence is TGTGCCAGCAGCTGGGGGCCGGGCACAGATACGCAGTATTTT.